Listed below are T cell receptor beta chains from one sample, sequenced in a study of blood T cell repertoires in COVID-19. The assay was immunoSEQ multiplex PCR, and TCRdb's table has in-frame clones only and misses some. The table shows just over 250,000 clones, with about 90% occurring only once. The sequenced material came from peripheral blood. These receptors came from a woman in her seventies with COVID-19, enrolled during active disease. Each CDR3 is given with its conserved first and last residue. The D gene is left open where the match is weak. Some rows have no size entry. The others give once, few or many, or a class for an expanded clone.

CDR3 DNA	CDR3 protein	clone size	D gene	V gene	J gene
TGTGCCAGCAGCCTATGGACTAGCGGGAAGGAGACCCAGTACTTC	CASSLWTSGKETQYF	NA	TRBD2	TRBV11-2	TRBJ2-5
TGTGCCAGCAGTAGCCTTATTTTCGGCTACACCTTC	CASSSLIFGYTF	NA	NA	TRBV6-2/TRBV6-3	TRBJ1-2
TGTGCCTGTCCAGGGGCGACTAATGAAAAACTGTTTTTT	CACPGATNEKLFF	NA	NA	TRBV30	TRBJ1-4
TGTGCCAGCAGCGTTACGGGGAGAGAGACCCAGTACTTC	CASSVTGRETQYF	NA	NA	TRBV9	TRBJ2-5
TGTGCCAGCAGCCAAGGTCTCCCAGGGACTCATCAGCCCCAGCATTTT	CASSQGLPGTHQPQHF	NA	NA	TRBV3-1/TRBV3-2	TRBJ1-5
TGTGCCACCGCCCCACAGGCCCACCAAGAGACCCAGTACTTC	CATAPQAHQETQYF	NA	NA	TRBV24-1	TRBJ2-5
TGTGCCAGTAGCCCCCCCGGGGGAGCCGAGACCCAGTACTTC	CASSPPGGAETQYF	once	NA	TRBV19	TRBJ2-5
TGTGCCAGCAGAGGACAGAACACCGGGGAGCTGTTTTTT	CASRGQNTGELFF	NA	NA	TRBV2	TRBJ2-2
TGTGCCAGCAGAGGACTAGCTAGGGAGCTGTTTTTT	CASRGLARELFF	NA	TRBD2	TRBV6-6	TRBJ2-2
TGTGCCAGCAGTTCCCTCCGGGAGGCGGGCTACACCTTC	CASSSLREAGYTF	few	NA	TRBV27	TRBJ1-2
TGTGCCAGCAGGACCACAGGGGCGATTAACTATGGCTACACCTTC	CASRTTGAINYGYTF	once	TRBD1	TRBV13	TRBJ1-2
TGTGCCACCAGTGACCCGACAGGGGGCAATCAGCCCCAGCATTTT	CATSDPTGGNQPQHF	NA	TRBD1	TRBV24-1	TRBJ1-5
TGTGCCAGCGGACAGGGGGCTTTGAACACTGAAGCTTTCTTT	CASGQGALNTEAFF	NA	TRBD1	TRBV19	TRBJ1-1
TGTGCCAGTAGAGATCAGATTTATAGCAATCAGCCCCAGCATTTT	CASRDQIYSNQPQHF	NA	NA	TRBV19	TRBJ1-5
TGCGCCAGCAGCAGAGGACAGTCAGGGGTAAACTATGGCTACACCTTC	CASSRGQSGVNYGYTF	few	NA	TRBV5-1	TRBJ1-2
TGTGCCAGCAGCCAAAAGGGGAACACAGATACGCAGTATTTT	CASSQKGNTDTQYF	NA	NA	TRBV3-1/TRBV3-2	TRBJ2-3
TGTGCCATCAGTTCAGGACAGGGTGACGGCTACACCTTC	CAISSGQGDGYTF	NA	TRBD1	TRBV10-3	TRBJ1-2
TGTGCCAGCAGTTGGCCAGGGACACCACCCCTCCACTTT	CASSWPGTPPLHF	NA	NA	TRBV28	TRBJ1-6
TGTGCCAGCCGGCGGGAGGCATCGTCGCACGATGAGCAGTTCTTC	CASRREASSHDEQFF	once	TRBD2	TRBV6-6	TRBJ2-1
TGTGCCAGCAGTTTATTCAGCGGGGGTTACAATGAGCAGTTCTTC	CASSLFSGGYNEQFF	NA	TRBD2	TRBV28	TRBJ2-1
TGCAGCGTTGTACCAGCGGCTAACTACAATGAGCAGTTCTTC	CSVVPAANYNEQFF	NA	NA	TRBV29-1	TRBJ2-1
TGCGCCAGCAGCTTGGTTTCGGGGACAGGGTATAATGAAAAACTGTTTTTT	CASSLVSGTGYNEKLFF	NA	TRBD1	TRBV5-1	TRBJ1-4
TGTGCCAGCAGTTTTATCCCAGGGGAGGGAGGCTACACCTTC	CASSFIPGEGGYTF	NA	NA	TRBV28	TRBJ1-2
TGTGCCAGCAGCTCTAGCGGGAGTTACAATGAGCAGTTCTTC	CASSSSGSYNEQFF	NA	TRBD2	TRBV11-1	TRBJ2-1
TGTGCCTGGAGTCCCCAGGGGGGAATTACTTTGGGTGAAAAACTGTTTTTT	CAWSPQGGITLGEKLFF	once	TRBD1	TRBV30	TRBJ1-4
TGTGCCAGCAGCTTTACAGGGGCGCGCGCTTTCTTT	CASSFTGARAFF	NA	TRBD1	TRBV11-3	TRBJ1-1
TGTGCCTGGACACCGGGACTAGTTGAGACCCAGTACTTC	CAWTPGLVETQYF	NA	TRBD2	TRBV30	TRBJ2-5
TGTGCCAGCAGCGGGCTACTCAGCGGGACTGAAGCTTTCTTT	CASSGLLSGTEAFF	NA	NA	TRBV9	TRBJ1-1